One and the same sample provided the 14 T cell receptor beta chains below, sequenced in a study of radiation and T cells in renal cell carcinoma. The table came from immunoSEQ multiplex PCR; TCRdb's copy has only in-frame clones and leaves some out. This table holds approximately 70,000 clones, around three quarters found once. Time point defined: blood 4 weeks post-SBRT, at nephrectomy. The treatment was: 15 Gy SBRT to primary tumor, nephrectomy 4 weeks later. This material consisted of blood, taken from a patient whose treatment included radiotherapy and nephrectomy. The receptor source for this set is a man aged 55 to 70 with renal cell carcinoma.

This chain joins TRBV19 and TRBJ2-7; the D gene could be TRBD1 or TRBD2 (5 bases each). This CDR3 spans 14 amino acids. Trimming cost V 4 bases and J 5 bases, with 15 bases left between them. Germline CDR1 and CDR2: LNHDA and SQIVND (reference sequence). The CDR3, as DNA: TGTGCCAGTAGTAGGGGAGACAGTCGCCACGAGCAGTACTTC. This codes for CASSRGDSRHEQYF.

The chain links TRBV6-1 to TRBJ2-5, with no clear D. There are 13 residues in the CDR3. CDR1 is MNHNS, CDR2 SASEGT, per germline. Trimming removed 3 bases from V and 1 base from J, with 6 bases in between. This CDR3 reads CASSEGSQETQYF. CDR3 coding DNA: TGTGCCAGCAGTGAGGGCAGCCAAGAGACCCAGTACTTC.

The chain uses TRBV21-1 and TRBJ2-7; TRBD1, as called in the table, went unchecked against the DNA. TRBV21-1 is a pseudogene locus. This CDR3 spans 16 amino acids. The CDR3 sequence: CASSKKRGQGDYEQYV. The CDR3 DNA follows: TGTGCCAGCAGCAAAAAACGCGGACAGGGGGACTACGAGCAGTACGTC.

The V and J genes are TRBV11-3 and TRBJ2-1, with 9 bases fitting TRBD2. Germline CDR1 SGHNT, CDR2 YENEEA. With 1 base clipped from V and 7 bases from J, the junction kept 5 bases outside the gene matches. The CDR3 sequence is 15 residues long. The chain's CDR3 is CASSLVPGLANEQFF. CDR3 coding DNA: TGTGCCAGCAGCTTAGTTCCGGGACTAGCAAATGAGCAGTTCTTC.

The V gene is TRBV19, the J gene TRBJ1-5; D is uncertain. This CDR3 spans 15 amino acids. Trimming stripped 4 bases from V and 1 base from J, with 11 bases between. Germline V gives CDR1 LNHDA, CDR2 SQIVND (reference sequence). Here the CDR3 reads CASSRFTMSNQPQHF. The CDR3 coding sequence is TGTGCCAGTAGTAGGTTTACGATGAGCAATCAGCCCCAGCATTTT.

The genes are TRBV28 and TRBJ1-4; D is undetermined. The CDR3 length is 15 residues. Per the germline V gene, CDR1 is MDHEN and CDR2 is SYDVKM. With 4 bases removed from V and 8 bases from J, the gap between germline ends came to 17 bases. The DNA for the CDR3 is TGTGCCAGCAGTTACCAGGAGGGAGGTGCAGAAAAACTGTTTTTT. Translated: CASSYQEGGAEKLFF.

The rearrangement links TRBV6-1 to TRBJ2-2; TRBD1 aligns across 8 bases. CDR1 MNHNS and CDR2 SASEGT come from the germline V gene. The CDR3 spans 15 residues. V gave up 4 bases and J gave up 5 bases; unmatched junction bases: 6. The CDR3 sequence: CASSADRGRTGELFF. The CDR3 nucleotides read TGTGCCAGCAGTGCCGACAGGGGTCGGACCGGGGAGCTGTTTTTT.

V usage is TRBV6-6 and J usage is TRBJ1-1, with D possibly matching TRBD1 (5 bases). Germline assignment: CDR1 MNHNY and CDR2 SVGAGI (reference sequence). Deletions cut 5 bases from V and 1 base from J, with 8 bases between. CDR3 length: 13 amino acids. The CDR3 sequence is CASSQDTNTEAFF. DNA of the CDR3: TGTGCCAGCAGTCAGGACACGAACACTGAAGCTTTCTTT.

This chain joins TRBV7-6 and TRBJ1-1, with unresolved D. V lost 5 bases, J lost 1 base, and 20 bases lay in between. The CDR3 covers 17 residues. From germline, CDR1 is SGHVS and CDR2 FNYEAQ. The CDR3, as DNA: TGTGCCAGCAGCCGCCTCATGCGGACGAGTGGGAACACTGAAGCTTTCTTT. Translating gives CASSRLMRTSGNTEAFF.

J is TRBJ2-1 and V is TRBV10-1; D remains ambiguous. V was cut by 0 bases and J by 5 bases, with 5 bases left in between. The CDR3 is made up of 13 amino acids. Germline CDR1 and CDR2: WNHNN and SYGVQD (reference sequence). The CDR3, as DNA: TGCGCCAGCAGTGAGTCTGGGGACAATGAGCAGTTCTTC. Protein: CASSESGDNEQFF.

The V call is TRBV5-4, the J call TRBJ2-7; D possibly corresponds to TRBD1 (6 bases). Trimming pared 0 bases from V and 0 bases from J, leaving 7 bases between. CDR3 size: 14 residues. The germline V gene has CDR1 SGHNT and CDR2 YYREEE (reference sequence). The CDR3 sequence: CASSLGQDSYEQYF. The CDR3 DNA sequence: TGTGCCAGCAGCTTGGGACAGGACTCCTACGAGCAGTACTTC.

The rearrangement links TRBV29-1 to TRBJ2-7; TRBD2 agrees at 10 bases. Germline V CDR1 and CDR2: SQVTM, ANQGSEA. The CDR3 is made up of 13 amino acids. V gave up 3 bases and J gave up 6 bases; unmatched junction bases: 5. CDR3 sequence reads: CSVDWTSGGEQYF. The CDR3 DNA reads as TGCAGCGTTGATTGGACTAGCGGAGGCGAGCAGTACTTC.

This clone was found a few times. The sample contains more than one DNA sequence encoding this CDR3. The chain uses TRBV19 and TRBJ1-4; a weak D match, TRBD1 (5 bases). Germline CDR1 reads LNHDA; CDR2 reads SQIVND (reference sequence). Deletions cut 3 bases from V and 5 bases from J, with 22 bases between. The CDR3 has 18 residues. The CDR3 loop is CASSIDFFQGRSNEKLFF. As DNA, the CDR3 is TGTGCCAGTAGTATTGATTTTTTCCAGGGAAGGAGCAATGAAAAACTGTTTTTT.

V and J are TRBV7-7 and TRBJ2-2, with TRBD2 identical over 8 bases. V lost 2 bases to trimming and J lost 6 bases; unmatched junction nucleotides: 2. The CDR3 length is 14 residues. CDR1 and CDR2 from the germline V gene are SSHAT and FNYEAQ (reference sequence). The CDR3: CASSLTGGSGELFF. CDR3 in DNA: TGTGCCAGCAGCTTAACGGGAGGGTCCGGGGAGCTGTTTTTT. The complete variable domain, with remaining parts taken from reference TRBV7-7 and TRBJ2-2, reads GAGVSQSPRYKVTKRGQDVTLRCDPISSHATLYWYQQALGQGPEFLTYFNYEAQPDKSGLPSDRFSAERPEGSISTLTIQRTEQRDSAMYRCASSLTGGSGELFFGEGSRLTVL.